This is a list of T cell receptor beta chains from one sample in a study of shared clonotypes between healthy human individuals. Data came from immunoSEQ multiplex PCR; TCRdb stores just in-frame clones and leaves some out. This sample carries about 1 million clones, 70% to 80% of them seen once, and the ten largest clones take around 1.5%. Sequenced sample: memory CD4+ T cells sorted from blood. The receptors originated from a man aged 18-30 years in good health. CDR3s include the opening cysteine and the closing phenylalanine or tryptophan. D genes are given only for firm matches. A clone size is listed for some rows: how often the clone was seen (once, few, many), or a class if it is expanded.

v_gene,d_gene,j_gene,abundance,CDR3aa,CDR3nt
TRBV15,-,TRBJ1-3,-,CATSRGAAGNTIYF,TGTGCCACCAGCCGGGGGGCCGCGGGGAACACCATATATTTT
TRBV5-1,-,TRBJ2-5,-,CASSYGQLQETQYF,TGCGCCAGCAGCTATGGACAGCTTCAAGAGACCCAGTACTTC
TRBV7-2,-,TRBJ1-5,-,CASSLGVGQPQHF,TGTGCCAGCAGCTTGGGGGTAGGACAGCCCCAGCATTTT
TRBV9,-,TRBJ2-5,-,CASSVGGETQYF,TGTGCCAGCAGCGTTGGCGGCGAGACCCAGTACTTC
TRBV7-9,-,TRBJ2-1,once,CASKSRLKSHNEQFF,TGTGCCAGCAAAAGCAGACTAAAAAGCCACAATGAGCAGTTCTTC
TRBV11-3,-,TRBJ1-1,-,CASTPLEAFF,TGTGCCAGTACCCCGCTCGAAGCTTTCTTT
TRBV10-3,-,TRBJ1-1,-,CAIRTLGFTEAFF,TGTGCCATCAGGACCCTCGGATTCACTGAAGCTTTCTTT
TRBV11-2,-,TRBJ2-1,few,CASSLEWAASAGLDEQFF,TGTGCCAGCAGCTTAGAGTGGGCCGCTAGCGCCGGATTGGATGAGCAGTTCTTC
TRBV19,-,TRBJ1-1,once,CASRPPGGGNTEAFF,TGTGCCAGTAGACCCCCTGGGGGAGGAAACACTGAAGCTTTCTTT
TRBV18,-,TRBJ1-5,-,CASSPGQNQPQHF,TGTGCCAGCTCACCCGGACAGAATCAGCCCCAGCATTTT
TRBV29-1,-,TRBJ2-1,-,CSASDAPNEQFF,TGCAGCGCTTCGGATGCTCCCAATGAGCAGTTCTTC
TRBV6-5,-,TRBJ1-6,-,CASSFGQPNSPLHF,TGTGCCAGCAGCTTCGGACAGCCAAATTCACCCCTCCACTTT
TRBV5-4,TRBD1,TRBJ2-7,-,CASSLGPDRVESYEQYF,TGTGCCAGCAGCCTCGGACCAGACAGGGTAGAGTCCTACGAGCAGTACTTC
TRBV6-5,TRBD2,TRBJ2-1,-,CASSPGLAGAHEQFF,TGTGCCAGCAGCCCTGGACTAGCGGGAGCTCATGAGCAGTTCTTC
TRBV6-6,TRBD1,TRBJ1-2,-,CASSYDRGSTYGYTF,TGTGCCAGCAGTTACGACAGGGGGAGTACCTATGGCTACACCTTC
TRBV2,-,TRBJ1-5,-,CASSDRAENQPQHF,TGTGCCAGCAGTGACAGGGCCGAGAATCAGCCCCAGCATTTT
TRBV5-4,TRBD2,TRBJ2-1,-,CASSHSGIDSNEQFF,TGTGCCAGCAGCCATAGCGGGATAGATTCGAATGAGCAGTTCTTC